The present T cell receptor (beta chain) was sequenced within a study of human T cells and chemical hapten exposure. Time point: patch test 3, about 24 weeks after DPC sensitization. Treatment defined: therapeutic diphenylcyclopropenone sensitization with weekly scalp DPC. Blood was collected ahead of every patch test applied. Sample donors consisted of patients with alopecia, aged 18 to 70 years, who were suitable for DPC. The germline V gene encodes CDR1 DFQATT and CDR2 SNEGSKA (reference sequence). This CDR3 comprises 13 residues. V was trimmed by 2 bases and J by 2 bases, leaving 9 bases between them. One entry per CDR3 protein results from TCRdb running MiXCR on the RACE reads. The sample yields more than 80,000 distinct CDR3 sequences, roughly a tenth seen once.

This sequence originates from a woman in her forties or fifties with alopecia areata. Some clones in this sample may be carry-over from other donors' samples. V is TRBV20-1 and J is TRBJ2-5; D remains unclear. The sequencing here drew on whole blood, taken in connection with sensitization to the hapten diphenylcyclopropenone (DPC). CDR3 protein: CSARFRFQETQYF. CDR3 in DNA: TGCAGTGCTAGATTCCGGTTTCAAGAGACCCAGTACTTC.